This TCR beta chain originates from a study of a mutant IDH1 vaccine in newly diagnosed glioma. The sample's time point: week 35, safety follow-up. A 20-mer mutant IDH1 peptide at 300 ug was injected subcutaneously with topical imiquimod. New WHO grade 3 or 4 astrocytomas that were IDH1-mutant and ATRX-lost occurred in the donors. To note about this clone: What it binds is not known.

Germline CDR1 SQVTM, CDR2 ANQGSEA. V lost 7 bases to trimming and J lost 7 bases; unmatched junction nucleotides: 6. This CDR3 has 12 residues. TCRdb's copy holds only in-frame clones and misses some; the assay was immunoSEQ multiplex PCR. The repertoire holds roughly 52,000 clones, with around 84% as singletons. This specimen consisted of PBMCs, obtained from a glioma patient whose treatment included an IDH1 peptide vaccine. The sequence derives from a woman aged 18-29 years with glioma. The chain couples TRBV29-1 to TRBJ1-1; TRBD1 aligns across 10 bases. The CDR3 DNA follows: TGCAGCGCCAGACAGGGGGCCGGTGAAGCTTTCTTT. This sequence encodes CSARQGAGEAFF. The full variable domain, rest sourced from reference TRBV29-1 and TRBJ1-1, is SAVISQKPSRDICQRGTSLTIQCQVDSQVTMMFWYRQQPGQSLTLIATANQGSEATYESGFVIDKFPISRPNLTFSTLTVSNMSPEDSSIYLCSARQGAGEAFFGQGTRLTVV.